This TCR beta chain was profiled in a study of blood T cell repertoires in COVID-19. Method: immunoSEQ multiplex PCR; TCRdb's copy keeps in-frame clones and lacks some. Seen here are 150,000 to 200,000 clones, roughly nine tenths observed once, and the top ten hold approximately 11%. A Seattle source enrolled patients during active infection and followed them longitudinally. The table lists this clone with a count of one. This TCR was recovered from a woman aged 55-70 years with COVID-19, enrolled during active disease. Sequencing was carried out using peripheral blood.

CDR3 in amino acids: CASSNSGTGVHEQYF. The CDR3 coding sequence is TGTGCCAGCAGCAACTCCGGGACAGGGGTCCACGAGCAGTACTTC. This chain connects TRBV7-3 to TRBJ2-7; 10 bases are shared with TRBD1. V lost 5 bases, J lost 5 bases, and 9 bases stayed unmatched. The CDR3 has 15 amino acids. Germline V gives CDR1 SGHTA, CDR2 FQGTGA.